This T cell receptor beta chain emerged from a study of tumor-infiltrating lymphocytes in localized non-small cell lung cancer. For this clone: Its matching antigen is unknown.

Clones were read by immunoSEQ multiplex PCR, and TCRdb kept only the in-frame ones, dropping some. The data hold 10,000 to 12,000 clones, with about 86% observed a single time. CDR1 and CDR2 (germline): SEHNR, FQNEAQ (reference sequence). Trimming shortened V by 5 bases and J by 0 bases, and 10 bases separated the two germline ends. CDR3 length: 14 residues. Study observations and caveats: IM1 and IM2 tumors showed no difference in T-cell fraction. Only some patients had TCR sequencing, depending on available tissue.

J is TRBJ1-2 and V is TRBV7-9; D might be TRBD1 (5 bases). The receptor comes from a human donor with non-small cell lung cancer. Material for sequencing was uninvolved lung tissue not adjacent to the tumor. The DNA of the CDR3 is TGTGCCAGCAGCCGAGCGACAGCTAACTATGGCTACACCTTC. It translates to CASSRATANYGYTF. Variable domain in full (rest from reference TRBV7-9 and TRBJ1-2): DTGVSQNPRHKITKRGQNVTFRCDPISEHNRLYWYRQTLGQGPEFLTYFQNEAQLEKSRLLSDRFSAERPKGSFSTLEIQRTEQGDSAMYLCASSRATANYGYTFGSGTRLTVV.